The T cell receptor (beta chain) described here comes from a study of blood T cell repertoires in COVID-19. Across the study: Samples came from the United States, Italy and Spain, spanning acute and convalescent COVID-19. T cells, B-cell-depleted T cells, or PBMCs provided the cDNA or gDNA that served as material.

Only in-frame clones appear in the TCRdb table, and some are missing; sequencing was by immunoSEQ multiplex PCR. The sample holds some 370,000 clones, more than 70% seen once. With 6 bases clipped from V and 0 bases from J, the junction kept 4 bases outside the gene matches. Germline V gene lookup returns CDR1 GTSNPN and CDR2 SVGIG (reference sequence). The CDR3 has 13 residues. This clonotype was obtained from a man aged 35-49 years with acute or convalescent COVID-19. The material sequenced was peripheral blood. The V and J genes are TRBV30 and TRBJ2-7; 8 bases line up with TRBD1. CDR3 DNA: TGTGCCTGTACGACAGGGGACTCCTACGAGCAGTACTTC. It is translated as CACTTGDSYEQYF.